This TCR beta chain originates from a study of T-cell memory formation after mild COVID-19. Via MiXCR, TCRdb re-called the 5' RACE reads, giving one row per CDR3 protein. This sample has some 490,000 distinct CDR3 sequences, with 15% to 20% found just once. This CDR3 spans 19 amino acids. V was cut by 4 bases and J by 1 base, with 24 bases left in between. Germline assignment: CDR1 SGHVS and CDR2 FNYEAQ. This clonotype was sampled from an adult woman who had mild COVID-19 (a few samples of this study predate the infection). Cell type and time point are not known. The chain employs TRBV7-6 and TRBJ2-3; D is perhaps TRBD2 (6 bases). Source material: PBMCs or a T cell subset sorted from them (not recorded which). CDR3 nucleotides: TGTGCCAGCAGCTCCCAGGGACTCCGCCGTTCTCGGGGCACAGATACGCAGTATTTT. Encoded protein: CASSSQGLRRSRGTDTQYF.